Below are 14 T cell receptor beta chains sequenced from a single sample in a study of cytomegalovirus exposure and HLA in healthy donors. Method: immunoSEQ multiplex PCR; TCRdb's copy keeps in-frame clones and lacks some. The sample contains 250,000 to 350,000 clones, roughly 87% of which appear only once. Sample: PBMCs. The receptors were sampled from a woman in her thirties in good health and CMV-seropositive.

This sequence joins TRBV4-1 and TRBJ2-2; TRBD2 aligns across 8 bases. Germline-derived CDR1 and CDR2 are MGHRA and YSYEKL. The CDR3 runs 17 residues. The V gene end was trimmed by 7 bases and the J gene end by 1 base; junction bases not matched to a gene: 11. The DNA for the CDR3 is TGCGCCAGCACACCCTCGACTAGCGCATTGAACACCGGGGAGCTGTTTTTT. It yields the protein CASTPSTSALNTGELFF.

The chain carries TRBV4-3 and TRBJ2-7; 11 bases map to TRBD2. V was clipped by 3 bases and J by 3 bases; unmatched bases: 4. Germline V gene data show CDR1 as LGHNA and CDR2 as YSLEER. There are 15 residues in the CDR3. CDR3 bases: TGCGCCAGCAGCCACTCGACTAGCGGGAACTACGAGCAGTACTTC. Translation: CASSHSTSGNYEQYF.

This rearrangement joins TRBV5-1 to TRBJ1-6; weak D call: TRBD1 (5 bases). Between the trimmed V and J ends, which lost 7 bases and 8 bases, there was a span of 16 bases. CDR3 size: 14 residues. Germline V gene lookup returns CDR1 SGHRS and CDR2 YFSETQ. This CDR3 is CASGRAGRDSPLHF. CDR3 bases: TGCGCCAGCGGAAGAGCAGGGAGGGATTCACCCCTCCACTTT.

This clone appeared a single time. V and J are TRBV7-9 and TRBJ2-3, with TRBD2 identical over 9 bases. CDR1 and CDR2 from the germline V gene are SEHNR and FQNEAQ (reference sequence). V was pared by 5 bases and J by 7 bases, with 13 bases of the junction left unmatched. This CDR3 has 16 amino acids. CDR3 in DNA: TGTGCCAGCAGCCGAAGCAGGGCTAGCGGGGTATATACGCAGTATTTT. Translating gives CASSRSRASGVYTQYF.

This sequence joins TRBV2 and TRBJ2-1, with TRBD1 as a possible D gene (7 bases). The V gene's germline CDR1 is SNHLY and CDR2 FYNNEI. The CDR3 is 16 amino acids. The V and J ends lost 5 bases and 8 bases respectively, with 22 bases between them. CDR3 in DNA: TGTGCCAGCAGTCCTTATGGCAGGGGGGATTTTGATGAGCAGTTCTTC. Its translation: CASSPYGRGDFDEQFF. The full variable domain, rest sourced from reference TRBV2 and TRBJ2-1, is EPEVTQTPSHQVTQMGQEVILRCVPISNHLYFYWYRQILGQKVEFLVSFYNNEISEKSEIFDDQFSVERPDGSNFTLKIRSTKLEDSAMYFCASSPYGRGDFDEQFFGPGTRLTVL.

The CDR3 DNA is TGTGCCAGCAGCCCCTTTTCGGGAGGCGACTACGAGCAGTACTTC. Translated, it gives CASSPFSGGDYEQYF. The rearrangement links TRBV7-2 to TRBJ2-7; 7 bases line up with TRBD2. The CDR3 extends over 15 amino acids. Germline V gene sequence: CDR1 SGHTA, CDR2 FQGNSA. The ends lost 5 bases at V and 3 bases at J; junction bases unmatched: 10.

The sample holds a few counts of this clone. The chain has TRBV7-2 and TRBJ1-3, with unresolved D. Looked up from germline, CDR1 is SGHTA and CDR2 is FQGNSA. V was clipped by 0 bases and J by 3 bases, with 0 bases between them. There are 12 residues in the CDR3. CDR3 coding DNA: TGTGCCAGCAGCTTAGCTGGAAACACCATATATTTT. It translates to CASSLAGNTIYF. The entire variable domain, with the rest obtained from reference TRBV7-2 and TRBJ1-3, is as follows: GAGVSQSPSNKVTEKGKDVELRCDPISGHTALYWYRQSLGQGLEFLIYFQGNSAPDKSGLPSDRFSAERTGGSVSTLTIQRTQQEDSAVYLCASSLAGNTIYFGEGSWLTVV.

As to this clone: The sample has other DNA sequences that encode this CDR3 too. The gene calls are TRBV14 and TRBJ2-2; no clear D. With 6 bases removed from V and 1 base from J, the gap between germline ends came to 6 bases. Per the germline V gene, CDR1 is SGHDN and CDR2 is FVKESK. The CDR3 loop spans 13 amino acids. CDR3 sequence: CASSHKNTGELFF. The CDR3 nucleotides are TGTGCCAGCAGTCACAAGAACACCGGGGAGCTGTTTTTT.

The rearrangement joins TRBV18 to TRBJ2-1; D is possibly TRBD2 (6 bases). Germline V gives CDR1 KGHSH, CDR2 LQKENI. The ends were cut back, 2 bases at V and 6 bases at J, with 11 bases in the middle. The CDR3 runs 14 residues. This CDR3 reads CASSPSQGGNEQFF. The CDR3 DNA reads as TGTGCCAGCTCACCATCGCAGGGAGGCAATGAGCAGTTCTTC. The whole variable domain, remainder taken from reference TRBV18 and TRBJ2-1, is NAGVMQNPRHLVRRRGQEARLRCSPMKGHSHVYWYRQLPEEGLKFMVYLQKENIIDESGMPKERFSAEFPKEGPSILRIQQVVRGDSAAYFCASSPSQGGNEQFFGPGTRLTVL.

The chain combines TRBV2 with TRBJ2-5; 11 nucleotides match TRBD2. There are 15 residues in the CDR3. CDR1 and CDR2 (germline): SNHLY, FYNNEI. V lost 8 bases to trimming and J lost 5 bases; unmatched junction nucleotides: 10. In DNA, the CDR3 is TGTGCCAGCGCCTTAGCGGGGGGGCCCCCGGAGACCCAGTACTTC. This gives the protein CASALAGGPPETQYF.

This clone was picked up one time. The chain is built from TRBV7-9 and TRBJ1-1, with 7 bases that match TRBD1. This CDR3 comprises 16 residues. The trim removed 1 base at V and 2 bases at J, leaving 7 bases unmatched. Germline CDR1 reads SEHNR; CDR2 reads FQNEAQ (reference sequence). The CDR3 region is CASSLVRAGGNTEAFF. The CDR3 bases are TGTGCCAGCAGCTTAGTTAGGGCAGGGGGTAACACTGAAGCTTTCTTT.

The rearrangement links TRBV18 to TRBJ2-5; D gene ambiguous. The V and J ends lost 5 bases and 1 base respectively, with 2 bases between them. The germline CDR1 and CDR2 sequences are KGHSH and LQKENI. The CDR3 sequence is 11 residues long. This CDR3 is CASSTQETQYF. DNA of the CDR3: TGTGCCAGCTCAACCCAAGAGACCCAGTACTTC. Based on the CDR3 plus reference TRBV18 and TRBJ2-5, the full variable domain is NAGVMQNPRHLVRRRGQEARLRCSPMKGHSHVYWYRQLPEEGLKFMVYLQKENIIDESGMPKERFSAEFPKEGPSILRIQQVVRGDSAAYFCASSTQETQYFGPGTRLLVL.

The V call is TRBV30, the J call TRBJ1-4; TRBD1 agrees at 7 bases. Germline V CDR1 and CDR2: GTSNPN, SVGIG (reference sequence). Trimming took 0 bases from V and 7 from J; bases not matched to a gene: 5. The CDR3 covers 14 residues. CDR3 in DNA: TGTGCCTGGAGTGTAGGGACAGTAGGTGAAAAACTGTTTTTT. This encodes CAWSVGTVGEKLFF.

V usage is TRBV7-2 and J usage is TRBJ2-2, with 13 bases matching TRBD2. Germline assignment: CDR1 SGHTA and CDR2 FQGNSA. Trimming cost V 1 base and J 2 bases; bases outside gene matches: 4. The CDR3 has 18 residues. CDR3 in DNA: TGTGCCAGCAGCTTAGTCGGACTAGCGGGGGCTAACACCGGGGAGCTGTTTTTT. This gives the protein CASSLVGLAGANTGELFF.